The rows below give T cell receptor beta chains drawn from one sample of a study of blood T cell repertoires in COVID-19. Repertoires were generated with immunoSEQ multiplex PCR, while TCRdb's copy carries only in-frame clones and drops some. The data show around 220,000 clones, approximately 81% seen once. The specimen sequenced was peripheral blood. Receptors were obtained from a man younger than 45 with active or convalescent COVID-19. CDR3s include the opening cysteine and the closing phenylalanine or tryptophan.

V: TRBV6-5
length: 15
J: TRBJ2-1
CDR3: CASSRGGTDDNEQFF

V: TRBV11-2
length: 16
J: TRBJ2-3
CDR3: CASSSGRGTGGGTQYF

V: TRBV21-1
length: 15
J: TRBJ2-7
CDR3: CANPQPGSFSYEQYF

V: TRBV30
length: 14
J: TRBJ2-1
CDR3: CAWSRLAGYNEQFF

V: TRBV18
length: 15
J: TRBJ2-7
CDR3: CASSFAGTAPYEQYF

V: TRBV28
length: 14
J: TRBJ2-2
CDR3: CASSRGQGARELFF

V: TRBV5-1
length: 14
J: TRBJ1-2
CDR3: CASSSGGANYGYTF

V: TRBV4-2
length: 15
J: TRBJ1-5
CDR3: CASSQGSQVWQPQHF

V: TRBV7-2
length: 16
J: TRBJ2-7
CDR3: CASSSPGQGTSYEQYF

V: TRBV13
length: 16
J: TRBJ2-3
CDR3: CASSSYNRAPRDTQYF

V: TRBV28
length: 13
J: TRBJ1-2
CDR3: CASRGDILRGYTF

V: TRBV4-1
length: 15
J: TRBJ2-3
CDR3: CASSPRAGVVDTQYF

V: TRBV11-2
length: 13
J: TRBJ1-2
CDR3: CASSQRTAYGYTF

V: TRBV19
length: 17
J: TRBJ1-3
CDR3: CASSLGQAGWSGNTIYF

V: TRBV6-6
length: 14
J: TRBJ2-1
CDR3: CASSYSTGVNEQFF

V: TRBV28
length: 16
J: TRBJ2-5
CDR3: CASSRPGLAEQETQYF

V: TRBV24-1
length: 13
J: TRBJ2-1
CDR3: CATSASARNEQFF